Listed below are T cell receptor beta chains from one sample, sequenced in a study of identical twins. TCRdb reprocessed the 5' RACE reads with MiXCR, giving one entry per CDR3 protein. This sample has about 730,000 distinct CDR3 sequences, with 21% found just once. These same data were also listed under a study on T cells expressing NK-cell markers.

Sequenced material: PBMCs. These receptors were obtained from a young woman in good health. Both conserved end residues are part of each CDR3. Fields, in order: clone size, J gene, D gene, V gene, CDR3 DNA, CDR3 protein. A D gene is named only where the DNA matches it firmly. Clone size, where shown, is once, few, many, or a class for clones that have expanded.

few,TRBJ2-1,TRBD1,TRBV20-1,TGCAGTGCGAGAGACAGGGGACCCAACAATGAGCAGTTCTTC,CSARDRGPNNEQFF
NA,TRBJ1-1,TRBD1,TRBV5-1,TGCGCCAGCAGCTGGGACAGGTACACTGAAGCTTTCTTT,CASSWDRYTEAFF
few,TRBJ2-3,TRBD1,TRBV5-1,TGCGCCAGCAGCCAACAGGGGAGCACAGATACGCAGTATTTT,CASSQQGSTDTQYF
many,TRBJ1-3,NA,TRBV7-9,TGTGCCAGCAGCTCCCCAGGGAGAGGTGGAAACACCATATATTTT,CASSSPGRGGNTIYF
few,TRBJ2-1,NA,TRBV7-9,TGTGCCAGCAGCTTAGGAGGCGGGCGGGGACACAATGAGCAGTTCTTC,CASSLGGGRGHNEQFF
NA,TRBJ2-1,NA,TRBV7-8,TGTGCCAGCAGCTACCCCAGTAGGGGTCCTTCCTACAATGAGCAGTTCTTC,CASSYPSRGPSYNEQFF
few,TRBJ2-3,TRBD1,TRBV12-3/TRBV12-4,TGTGCCAGCAGTTCCGGACAGGACAGGGGGCCAGATACGCAGTATTTT,CASSSGQDRGPDTQYF
few,TRBJ2-7,NA,TRBV6-1,TGTGCCAGCGGAACAGGGCGATTACTCTACGAGCAGTACTTC,CASGTGRLLYEQYF
NA,TRBJ1-5,NA,TRBV6-5,TGTGCCAGCAGTTACTCGATGACGAGTGGTCAGCCCCAGCATTTT,CASSYSMTSGQPQHF
few,TRBJ2-3,TRBD2,TRBV20-1,TGCAGTGCTAGAGCTAGCGGGAGTGGGACAGATACGCAGTATTTT,CSARASGSGTDTQYF